A selection of T cell receptor beta chains follows, all from one sample in a study of shared clonotypes between healthy human individuals. The data were produced by immunoSEQ multiplex PCR, yet TCRdb's version contains in-frame clones alone and is incomplete. The data hold some 2 million clones, with 95% observed a single time. The sequenced sample was naive CD4+ T cells sorted from blood. These receptors originate from a man between 18 and 35 years old in good health. Each CDR3 is given without its conserved first and last residue. A D gene is named only where the DNA matches it firmly. A clone size is listed for some rows: how often the clone was seen (once, few, many), or a class if it is expanded.

clone size,D gene,V gene,J gene,CDR3 protein
-,-,TRBV6-6,TRBJ1-5,ASISSGLKVPQPQH
-,TRBD1,TRBV7-3,TRBJ1-1,ASSRINTGTGTEAF
-,-,TRBV7-9,TRBJ1-5,ASSGPGLSNQPQH
-,TRBD1,TRBV5-4,TRBJ2-7,ASSFGTGDYEQY
-,-,TRBV30,TRBJ1-3,AWSAGSGHNTIY
once,-,TRBV9,TRBJ1-5,ASSGSSLSNQPQH
-,TRBD1,TRBV7-8,TRBJ1-6,ASSLAGTENSPLH
-,-,TRBV5-1,TRBJ2-1,ASSLGGLDEQF
-,-,TRBV4-3,TRBJ1-1,ASSQDRSQKAF
-,-,TRBV5-6,TRBJ1-3,ASRTGVNTIY
-,-,TRBV2,TRBJ1-6,ASSGPQDNSPLH
-,TRBD2,TRBV10-1,TRBJ2-3,ASGPGTSIGDTQY
-,-,TRBV5-4,TRBJ1-1,ASSLAGQNTEAF
-,-,TRBV18,TRBJ1-2,ASAQGEVGYT
-,TRBD2,TRBV5-1,TRBJ2-2,ASSWGTSGSTNTGELF
-,-,TRBV27,TRBJ1-2,ASSLSGIYGYT
-,TRBD1,TRBV6-5,TRBJ2-5,ASSYGTGRRETQY
-,TRBD1,TRBV6-6,TRBJ2-7,ATRGTGFDEQY
-,TRBD2,TRBV19,TRBJ2-1,ASSRGGGPNEQF
-,TRBD2,TRBV28,TRBJ2-2,ASRTQRGPGTGELF
-,-,TRBV11-1,TRBJ2-4,ASSYTGNIQY
-,-,TRBV6-5,TRBJ1-2,ASSHGGEYGYT
-,TRBD2,TRBV7-3,TRBJ2-2,ASSPWGGTGELF
-,-,TRBV4-1,TRBJ2-7,ASSQGVGPSSGYEQY
-,-,TRBV6-6,TRBJ2-7,ASSYLASSYEQY
-,-,TRBV11-2,TRBJ1-3,ASSLGGRSGNTIY
-,TRBD1,TRBV30,TRBJ1-6,AWSPGQVYSPLH
-,-,TRBV28,TRBJ1-2,ASSFTGALDLNYGYT
-,-,TRBV5-1,TRBJ2-3,ASSLDPGGPDTQY
-,TRBD2,TRBV10-1,TRBJ2-5,ASSESPGRETQY
-,TRBD1,TRBV7-7,TRBJ2-1,ASSLQPGQGSYNEQF
-,TRBD2,TRBV19,TRBJ2-1,ASSSQAGAAEQF
-,-,TRBV18,TRBJ2-2,ASSPPGVSAGELF
-,TRBD1,TRBV2,TRBJ2-2,ASRDGQVNTGELF
-,-,TRBV27,TRBJ2-7,ASSLKDTTYEQY
-,-,TRBV20-1,TRBJ2-5,SARFETQY
-,-,TRBV5-6,TRBJ2-2,ASSLLGQNTGELF
-,-,TRBV7-9,TRBJ1-4,ASSWGQAEKLF
-,TRBD1,TRBV11-3,TRBJ2-5,ASSLGQGAWETQY
-,-,TRBV6-1,TRBJ1-4,ASSEGSATNEKLF
-,-,TRBV6-1,TRBJ1-4,ASSGGRATNEKLF
once,-,TRBV29-1,TRBJ2-2,SVARGTGELF
-,-,TRBV5-1,TRBJ2-3,ASSIEDHTDTQY
-,TRBD2,TRBV14,TRBJ2-5,ASSQGLAETQY
-,-,TRBV7-2,TRBJ2-5,ASSVGSQTQY
-,TRBD2,TRBV18,TRBJ2-1,ASSPGLVQYNEQF
once,-,TRBV28,TRBJ2-6,ASSFGSSGANVLT
-,-,TRBV28,TRBJ2-7,ASSRSRGPVHEQY
-,TRBD1,TRBV25-1,TRBJ1-2,ASRRSVDRGLDYGYT
-,-,TRBV7-8,TRBJ2-3,ASSTQTDTQY
-,-,TRBV27,TRBJ2-7,ASSPDMVSGYEQY
-,-,TRBV5-4,TRBJ2-1,ASSPQEPRGNEQF
-,-,TRBV18,TRBJ1-2,ASSPTGPSPESGYT
-,-,TRBV4-1,TRBJ2-7,ASSLTLTGSYEQY
-,TRBD1,TRBV5-6,TRBJ2-3,ASSLVRDRATDTQY